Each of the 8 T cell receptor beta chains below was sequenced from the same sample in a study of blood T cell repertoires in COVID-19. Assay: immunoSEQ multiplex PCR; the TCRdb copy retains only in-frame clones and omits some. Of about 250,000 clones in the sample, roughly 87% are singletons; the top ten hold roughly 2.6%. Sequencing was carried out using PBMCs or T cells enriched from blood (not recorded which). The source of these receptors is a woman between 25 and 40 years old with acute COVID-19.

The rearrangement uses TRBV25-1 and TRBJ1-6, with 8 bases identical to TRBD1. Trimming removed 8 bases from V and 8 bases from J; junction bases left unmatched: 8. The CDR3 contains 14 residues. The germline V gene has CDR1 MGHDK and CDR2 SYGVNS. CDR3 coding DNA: TGTGCCAGCGGACAGACAGGGGATCATTCACCCCTCCACTTT. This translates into CASGQTGDHSPLHF.

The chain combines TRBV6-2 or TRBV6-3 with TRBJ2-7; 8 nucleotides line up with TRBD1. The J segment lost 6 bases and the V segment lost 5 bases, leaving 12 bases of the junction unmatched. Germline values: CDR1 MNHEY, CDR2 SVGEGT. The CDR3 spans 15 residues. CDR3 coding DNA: TGTGCCAGCAGTACCCGGACAGGGCTCAGAGGCGAGCAGTACTTC. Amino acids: CASSTRTGLRGEQYF.

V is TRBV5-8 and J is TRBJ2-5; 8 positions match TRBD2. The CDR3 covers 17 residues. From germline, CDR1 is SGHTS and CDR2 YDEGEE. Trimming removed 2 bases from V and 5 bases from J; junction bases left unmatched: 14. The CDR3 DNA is TGTGCCAGCAGCTTCCGGGACTACCTCGGGAGGGGCGAGACCCAGTACTTC. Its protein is CASSFRDYLGRGETQYF.

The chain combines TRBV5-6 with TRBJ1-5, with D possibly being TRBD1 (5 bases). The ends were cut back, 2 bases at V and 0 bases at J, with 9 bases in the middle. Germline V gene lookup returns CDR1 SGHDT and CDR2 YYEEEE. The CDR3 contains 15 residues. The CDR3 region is CASSLDRNSNQPQHF. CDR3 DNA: TGTGCCAGCAGCTTAGACAGAAATAGCAATCAGCCCCAGCATTTT.

The CDR3 DNA reads TGCGCCAGCAGCCAACCTCCGGGACAGGGGGTGTACAATGAGCAGTTCTTC. Translating it yields CASSQPPGQGVYNEQFF. The chain is built from TRBV4-1 and TRBJ2-1, with 11 bases fitting TRBD1. Germline V gene lookup returns CDR1 MGHRA and CDR2 YSYEKL. Trimming took 2 bases from V and 4 from J; bases not matched to a gene: 7. The CDR3 length is 17 residues.

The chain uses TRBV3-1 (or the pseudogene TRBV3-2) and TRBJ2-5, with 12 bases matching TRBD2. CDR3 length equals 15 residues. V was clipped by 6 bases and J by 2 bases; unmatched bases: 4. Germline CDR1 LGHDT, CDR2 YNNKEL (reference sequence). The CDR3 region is CASRPGLAGQETQYF. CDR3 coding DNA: TGTGCCAGCAGACCCGGACTAGCGGGGCAAGAGACCCAGTACTTC.

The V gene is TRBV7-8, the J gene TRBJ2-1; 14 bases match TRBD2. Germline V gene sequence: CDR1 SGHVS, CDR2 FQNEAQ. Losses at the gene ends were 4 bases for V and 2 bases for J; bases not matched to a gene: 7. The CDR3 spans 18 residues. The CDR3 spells CASSWGLAGARAYNEQFF. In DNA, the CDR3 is TGTGCCAGCAGCTGGGGACTAGCGGGGGCCCGAGCCTACAATGAGCAGTTCTTC.

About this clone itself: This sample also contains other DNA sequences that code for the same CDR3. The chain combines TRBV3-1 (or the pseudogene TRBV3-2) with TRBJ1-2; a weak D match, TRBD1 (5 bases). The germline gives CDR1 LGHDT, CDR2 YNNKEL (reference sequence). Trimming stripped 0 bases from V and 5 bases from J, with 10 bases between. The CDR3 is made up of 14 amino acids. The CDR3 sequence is CASSQDQGGYGYTF. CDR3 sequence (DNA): TGTGCCAGCAGCCAAGATCAGGGTGGATATGGCTACACCTTC.